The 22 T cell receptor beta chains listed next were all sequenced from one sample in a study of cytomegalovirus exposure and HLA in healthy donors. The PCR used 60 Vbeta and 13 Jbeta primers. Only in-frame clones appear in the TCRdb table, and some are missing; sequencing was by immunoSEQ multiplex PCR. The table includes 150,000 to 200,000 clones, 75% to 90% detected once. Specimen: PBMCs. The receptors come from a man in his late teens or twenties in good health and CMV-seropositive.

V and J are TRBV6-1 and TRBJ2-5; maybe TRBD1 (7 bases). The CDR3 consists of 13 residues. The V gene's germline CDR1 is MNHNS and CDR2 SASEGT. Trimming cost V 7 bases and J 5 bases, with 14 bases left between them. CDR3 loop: CASTHRGGETQYF. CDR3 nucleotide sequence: TGTGCCAGCACCCACAGGGGAGGCGAGACCCAGTACTTC.

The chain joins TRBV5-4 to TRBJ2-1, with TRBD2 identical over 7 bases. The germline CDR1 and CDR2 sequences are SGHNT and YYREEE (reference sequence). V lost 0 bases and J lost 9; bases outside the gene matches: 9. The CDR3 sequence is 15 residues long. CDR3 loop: CASSLGGGIRSEQFF. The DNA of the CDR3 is TGTGCCAGCAGCTTGGGGGGGGGAATACGGAGTGAGCAGTTCTTC.

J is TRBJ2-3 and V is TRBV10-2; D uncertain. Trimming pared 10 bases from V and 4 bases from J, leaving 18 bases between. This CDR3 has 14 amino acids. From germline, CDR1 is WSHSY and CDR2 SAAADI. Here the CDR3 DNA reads TGCGCCACACTAAACGGTCCGGTTGCAGATACGCAGTATTTT. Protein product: CATLNGPVADTQYF.

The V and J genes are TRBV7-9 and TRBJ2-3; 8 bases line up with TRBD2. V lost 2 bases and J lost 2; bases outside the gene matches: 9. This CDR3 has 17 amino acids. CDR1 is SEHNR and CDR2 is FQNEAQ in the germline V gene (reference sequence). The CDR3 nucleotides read TGTGCCAGCAGCTTAAGTAGCGGGACTAACCCCACAGATACGCAGTATTTT. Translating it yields CASSLSSGTNPTDTQYF.

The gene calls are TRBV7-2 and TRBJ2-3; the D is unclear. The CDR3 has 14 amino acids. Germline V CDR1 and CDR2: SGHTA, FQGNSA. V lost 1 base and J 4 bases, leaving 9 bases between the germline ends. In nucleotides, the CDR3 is TGTGCCAGCAGCTTAGTAGTCCGGGCAGATACGCAGTATTTT. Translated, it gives CASSLVVRADTQYF.

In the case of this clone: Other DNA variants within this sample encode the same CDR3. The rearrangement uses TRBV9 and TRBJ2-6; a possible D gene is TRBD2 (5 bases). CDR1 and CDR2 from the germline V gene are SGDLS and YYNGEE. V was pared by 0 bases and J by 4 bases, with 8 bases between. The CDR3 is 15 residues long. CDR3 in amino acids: CASSVAGSGANVLTF. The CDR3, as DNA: TGTGCCAGCAGCGTAGCGGGATCCGGGGCCAACGTCCTGACTTTC.

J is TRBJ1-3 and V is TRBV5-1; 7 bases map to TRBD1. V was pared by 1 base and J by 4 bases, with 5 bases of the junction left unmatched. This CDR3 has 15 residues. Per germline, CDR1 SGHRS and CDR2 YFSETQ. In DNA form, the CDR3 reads TGCGCCAGCAGCTTGTCTACAGGGGAGGGAAACACCATATATTTT. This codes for CASSLSTGEGNTIYF. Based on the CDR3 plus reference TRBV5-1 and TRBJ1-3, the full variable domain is KAGVTQTPRYLIKTRGQQVTLSCSPISGHRSVSWYQQTPGQGLQFLFEYFSETQRNKGNFPGRFSGRQFSNSRSEMNVSTLELGDSALYLCASSLSTGEGNTIYFGEGSWLTVV.

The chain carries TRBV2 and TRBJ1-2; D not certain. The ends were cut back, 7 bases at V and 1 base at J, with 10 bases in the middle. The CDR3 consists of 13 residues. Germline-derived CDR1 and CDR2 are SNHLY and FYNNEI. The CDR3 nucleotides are TGTGCCAGCATGACACTGAATAACTATGGCTACACCTTC. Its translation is CASMTLNNYGYTF. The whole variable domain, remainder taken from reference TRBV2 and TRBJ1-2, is EPEVTQTPSHQVTQMGQEVILRCVPISNHLYFYWYRQILGQKVEFLVSFYNNEISEKSEIFDDQFSVERPDGSNFTLKIRSTKLEDSAMYFCASMTLNNYGYTFGSGTRLTVV.

The CDR3 region has the DNA TGTGCCAGCAGCTTAGACGGACTAGCGGGGGGGTGGACAGATACGCAGTATTTT. Translation: CASSLDGLAGGWTDTQYF. The chain is built from TRBV11-2 and TRBJ2-3, with TRBD2 matching 15 bases. The V gene's germline CDR1 is SGHAT and CDR2 FQNNGV. The V and J ends lost 0 bases and 3 bases, in that order; junction bases with no gene match: 4. This CDR3 is 18 amino acids long.

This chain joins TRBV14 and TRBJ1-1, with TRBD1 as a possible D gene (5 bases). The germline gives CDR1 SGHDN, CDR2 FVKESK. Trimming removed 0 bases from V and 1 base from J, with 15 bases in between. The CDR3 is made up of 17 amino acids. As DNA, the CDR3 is TGTGCCAGCAGCCAAGATGGGGGGTGGTGGGGGAACACTGAAGCTTTCTTT. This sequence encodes CASSQDGGWWGNTEAFF.

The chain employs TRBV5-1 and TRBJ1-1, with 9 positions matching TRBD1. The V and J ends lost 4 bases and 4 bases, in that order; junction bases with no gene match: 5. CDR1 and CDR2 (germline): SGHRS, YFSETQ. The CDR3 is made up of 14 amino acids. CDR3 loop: CASSKDRGSTEAFF. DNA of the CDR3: TGCGCCAGCAGCAAGGACAGGGGCTCCACTGAAGCTTTCTTT. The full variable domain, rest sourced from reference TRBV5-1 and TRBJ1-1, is KAGVTQTPRYLIKTRGQQVTLSCSPISGHRSVSWYQQTPGQGLQFLFEYFSETQRNKGNFPGRFSGRQFSNSRSEMNVSTLELGDSALYLCASSKDRGSTEAFFGQGTRLTVV.

The chain's CDR3 is CASSSPGITGGPSSTDTQYF. In nucleotides, the CDR3 is TGTGCCAGCAGCTCCCCCGGTATTACGGGGGGACCGTCTAGCACAGATACGCAGTATTTT. The chain combines TRBV7-6 with TRBJ2-3; 7 bases agree with TRBD2. From germline, CDR1 is SGHVS and CDR2 FNYEAQ. This CDR3 region has 20 residues. Losses at the gene ends were 4 bases for V and 0 bases for J; bases not matched to a gene: 19.

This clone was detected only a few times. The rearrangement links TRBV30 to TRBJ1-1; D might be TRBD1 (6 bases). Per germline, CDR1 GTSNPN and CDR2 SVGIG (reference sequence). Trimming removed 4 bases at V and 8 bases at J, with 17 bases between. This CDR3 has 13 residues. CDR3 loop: CAWNPREGGEAFF. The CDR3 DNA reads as TGTGCCTGGAATCCACGGGAGGGGGGCGAAGCTTTCTTT.

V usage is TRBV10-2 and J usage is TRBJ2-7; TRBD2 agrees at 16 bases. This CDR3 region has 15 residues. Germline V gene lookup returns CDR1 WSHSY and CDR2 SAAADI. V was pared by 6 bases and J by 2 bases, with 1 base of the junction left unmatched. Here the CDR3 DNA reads TGCGCCAGCAGCGGGACTAGCGGGGGGGCCTACGAGCAGTACTTC. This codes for CASSGTSGGAYEQYF.

The chain's CDR3 is CASSEERGISNQPQHF. CDR3 DNA sequence: TGTGCCAGCAGTGAAGAAAGGGGAATCAGCAATCAGCCCCAGCATTTT. The rearrangement joins TRBV6-1 to TRBJ1-5; a weak D match, TRBD1 (5 bases). In germline, CDR1 is MNHNS, CDR2 SASEGT. The CDR3 totals 16 residues. V was clipped by 1 base and J by 1 base, with 11 bases between them.

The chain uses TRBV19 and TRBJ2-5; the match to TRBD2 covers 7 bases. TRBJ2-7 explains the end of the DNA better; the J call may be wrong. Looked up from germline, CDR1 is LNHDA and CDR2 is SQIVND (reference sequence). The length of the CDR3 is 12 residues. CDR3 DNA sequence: TGTGCCAGTAGTATGGGAGGGACCGAGCAGTACTTC. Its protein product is CASSMGGTEQYF.

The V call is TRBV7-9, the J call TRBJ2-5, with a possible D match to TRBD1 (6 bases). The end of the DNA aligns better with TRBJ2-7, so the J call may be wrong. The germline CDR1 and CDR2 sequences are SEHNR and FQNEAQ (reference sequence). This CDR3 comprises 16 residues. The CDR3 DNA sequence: TGTGCCAGCAGCTTATCTCTAAACGACAGGTCGTACGAGCAGTACTTC. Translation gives CASSLSLNDRSYEQYF.

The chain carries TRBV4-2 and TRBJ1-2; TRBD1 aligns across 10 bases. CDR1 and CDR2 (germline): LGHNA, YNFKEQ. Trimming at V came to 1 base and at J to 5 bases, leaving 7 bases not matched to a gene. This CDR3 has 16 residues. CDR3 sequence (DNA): TGTGCCAGCAGCCAAGGTGGGACAGGGGCTTATTATGGCTACACCTTC. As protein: CASSQGGTGAYYGYTF.

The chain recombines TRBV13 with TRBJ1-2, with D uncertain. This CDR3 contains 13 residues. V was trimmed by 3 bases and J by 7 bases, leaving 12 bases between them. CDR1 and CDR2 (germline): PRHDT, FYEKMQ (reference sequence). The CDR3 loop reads CASSLRSAGGYTF. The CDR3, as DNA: TGTGCCAGCAGCTTGAGGAGTGCCGGTGGCTACACCTTC.

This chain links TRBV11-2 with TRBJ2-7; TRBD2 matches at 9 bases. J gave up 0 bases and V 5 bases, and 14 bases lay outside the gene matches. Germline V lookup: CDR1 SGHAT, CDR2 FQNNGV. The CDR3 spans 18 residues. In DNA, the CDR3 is TGTGCCAGCAGCGCATGGTTGCGGGGGGGCCTTAGCTCCTACGAGCAGTACTTC. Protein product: CASSAWLRGGLSSYEQYF.

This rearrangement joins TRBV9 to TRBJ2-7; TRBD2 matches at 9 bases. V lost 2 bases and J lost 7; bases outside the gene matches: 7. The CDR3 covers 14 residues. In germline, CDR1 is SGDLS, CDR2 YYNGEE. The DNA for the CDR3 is TGTGCCAGCAGCGTTAGCGGGGGCCCAGGGGAGCAGTACTTC. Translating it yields CASSVSGGPGEQYF.

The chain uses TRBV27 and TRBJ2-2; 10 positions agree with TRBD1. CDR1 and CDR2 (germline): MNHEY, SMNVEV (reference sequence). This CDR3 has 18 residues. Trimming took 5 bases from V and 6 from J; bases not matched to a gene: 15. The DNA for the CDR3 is TGTGCCAGCAGTATAGGTACTTTCCGGGACAGGGGCCCCGGGGAGCTGTTTTTT. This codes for CASSIGTFRDRGPGELFF.